This TCR beta chain was captured in a study of shared clonotypes between healthy human individuals. As regards this clone: The antigen remains unidentified.

Here immunoSEQ multiplex PCR was the method, and the copy in TCRdb shows in-frame clones only, minus some. The repertoire includes fewer than 1.4 million clones, 75% to 85% of them detected once, and around 0.6% sits in the top ten. V lost 10 bases and J 1 base, leaving 15 bases between the germline ends. The CDR3 consists of 14 residues. Germline CDR1 and CDR2: SNHLY and FYNNEI. Study observations and caveats: Among a handful of donors, about 5% of naive CD4 clonotypes were found in common. Larger estimated richness was generally seen in naive subsets than in memory subsets. Shared clonotypes across all four donors exceeded non-shared ones in generation probability.

Sequenced input: memory CD4+ T cells from PBMCs. Stated subset: CD45RA-negative fraction. The source of this sequence is a man between 18 and 29 years old in good health. Some clones in this sample may be carry-over from other donors' samples. The gene calls are TRBV2 and TRBJ2-3; D is possibly TRBD2 (5 bases). The DNA for the CDR3 is TGTGCCACCACGGGGAGCCACCGCACAGATACGCAGTATTTT. Protein sequence: CATTGSHRTDTQYF.